By proportion, the clone carrying this TCR delta chain is medium-sized. Other DNA sequences in this sample translate to the same CDR3. This entry is derived from a study of gamma-delta chains in newborns, infants, children. Study information: Microbial exposure reportedly drives polyclonal innate γδ T cell expansion after birth.

Germline CDR1 is GEAIGNYY and CDR2 is EKD. Unmatched junction bases numbered 2, after V lost 2 bases and J lost 0 bases. The CDR3 contains 17 residues. TCRdb reprocessed the reads using CATT. This table holds a few thousand delta-chain clones, more than 9% found once. The rearrangement uses TRDV2 and TRDJ3, with TRDD3 identical over 8 bases. The sequencing sample was made of blood. This clonotype was obtained from a child who was a newborn, infant or young child, either healthy, febrile or measles-vaccinated (not recorded which). The CDR3 DNA follows: TGTGCCTGTGACAGTACTGGGGGCTCCTGGGACACCCGACAGATGTTTTTC. Protein sequence: CACDSTGGSWDTRQMFF.